This TCR beta chain was sequenced during a study of cytomegalovirus exposure and HLA in healthy donors. Points from the study as a whole: Both high specificity and high sensitivity reportedly marked the classifier's diagnosis of cytomegalovirus status. In a later analysis, a genetic analysis reported fewer productive-TCR N-insertions in an Asian-associated ancestry cluster than the cohort average. Analyses of presence/absence relied on an assumption of roughly uniform sequencing depth across donors.

V dropped 3 bases and J dropped 2; count of bases not matched to a gene: 5. There are 14 residues in the CDR3. Germline V gene sequence: CDR1 SGHRS, CDR2 YFSETQ. The donors gave bone marrow, and they were healthy. Of note for this clone: The antigen is undetermined.

It was with 60 Vbeta and 13 Jbeta primers that the PCR ran. Some clones are missing from TCRdb's copy, which holds only in-frame ones; the method was immunoSEQ multiplex PCR. Among about 78,000 clones listed, approximately 70% were seen once. The sequenced sample consisted of PBMCs. This sequence was found in a woman between 40 and 50 years old in good health and CMV-seropositive. The chain has TRBV5-1 and TRBJ2-7, with TRBD2 identical over 7 bases. The DNA of the CDR3 is TGCGCCAGCAGCTCGGGGAGGGGCACCTACGAGCAGTACTTC. Residues: CASSSGRGTYEQYF.